This T cell receptor (beta chain) originates from a study of beta chain features in type 1 diabetes. Overall study results and limits: The naive, central memory and Treg TCRB repertoires showed an apparent similarity that was greater among patients than among healthy donors.

Every bit of the isolated RNA underwent reverse transcription, so sequencing read expressed TCRB transcripts. Some 4 million reads were obtained on average from naive, central memory and regulatory T cell samples. TCRdb's copy holds only in-frame clones and misses some; the assay was immunoSEQ multiplex PCR. The data hold roughly 400,000 clones, with roughly 16% observed a single time. Sorting with CD45RO/CCR7/CD25/CD127/CD95/CD27 yielded naive, central memory, regulatory and stem-like memory CD4+ cells. In all sorted populations, purity surpassed 95%. With regard to this clone: Antigen specificity is unknown.

V lost 0 bases to trimming and J lost 5 bases, with 7 bases between them. Germline CDR1 and CDR2: LNHNV and YYDKDF (reference sequence). CDR3 length: 13 amino acids. This clonotype was obtained from a woman aged 18-29 years in good health. V gene TRBV15 combines with J gene TRBJ2-5, with D unresolved. The sequencing sample was made of naive CD4+ T cells from blood. CDR3: CATSREERETQYF. In DNA form, the CDR3 reads TGTGCCACCAGCAGAGAGGAGAGGGAGACCCAGTACTTC.